Below are 16 T cell receptor beta chains sequenced from a single sample in a study of blood T cell repertoires in COVID-19. The assay was immunoSEQ multiplex PCR, and TCRdb's table has in-frame clones only and misses some. The table lists 350,000 to 450,000 clones, roughly nine tenths of them singletons. The sample comprised PBMCs or T cells enriched from blood (not recorded which). These receptors all come from a man under 40 who had recovered from COVID-19.

V and J are TRBV24-1 and TRBJ2-1; D may be TRBD2 (6 bases). Germline V lookup: CDR1 KGHDR, CDR2 SFDVKD. The CDR3 has 16 residues. V dropped 4 bases and J dropped 8 bases, with 20 bases sitting between them. The CDR3 region has the DNA TGTGCCACCAGTGAGAGAGGGAGGAGGATGGGCGATGAGCAGTTCTTC. This codes for CATSERGRRMGDEQFF.

The rearrangement joins TRBV7-8 to TRBJ2-2; 14 bases map to TRBD2. The ends lost 5 bases at V and 3 bases at J; junction bases unmatched: 14. The CDR3 is 20 amino acids. In germline, CDR1 is SGHVS, CDR2 FQNEAQ. The CDR3 DNA reads TGTGCCAGCAGCCTTTTCCCAGGGACTAGCGGGAGTTTTGACACCGGGGAGCTGTTTTTT. It translates to CASSLFPGTSGSFDTGELFF.

This chain connects TRBV30 to TRBJ1-1; TRBD1 matches at 7 bases. Germline V gene lookup returns CDR1 GTSNPN and CDR2 SVGIG (reference sequence). CDR3 size: 13 residues. V shed 4 bases and J 2 bases; nucleotides not matched to a gene: 4. The CDR3 DNA reads as TGTGCCTGGACCCGGGACAGAAACACTGAAGCTTTCTTT. Its protein is CAWTRDRNTEAFF.

The chain employs TRBV28 and TRBJ1-5; D unclear. V was pared by 2 bases and J by 1 base, with 21 bases between. The V gene's germline CDR1 is MDHEN and CDR2 SYDVKM. CDR3 length: 19 amino acids. CDR3: CASSLRPSSLSLSNQPQHF. The CDR3 DNA reads TGTGCCAGCAGTTTAAGGCCCTCCTCACTTAGCTTAAGCAATCAGCCCCAGCATTTT.

The rearrangement uses TRBV7-2 and TRBJ1-3; possible D gene TRBD1, 6 bases. CDR1 SGHTA and CDR2 FQGNSA come from the germline V gene. The CDR3 loop spans 15 amino acids. The V gene lost 1 base and the J gene lost 0 bases, with 7 bases spanning the gap. The CDR3 region has the DNA TGTGCCAGCAGCTTAGAAGGGGGCTCTGGAAACACCATATATTTT. This encodes CASSLEGGSGNTIYF.

This chain links TRBV7-9 with TRBJ2-7; D possibly corresponds to TRBD1 (6 bases). The CDR3 runs to 15 residues. Germline V lookup: CDR1 SEHNR, CDR2 FQNEAQ (reference sequence). Trimming left V 0 bases short and J 3 bases short, with 12 bases between. CDR3 loop: CASSLAPQGHYEQYF. CDR3 nucleotide sequence: TGTGCCAGCAGCTTAGCGCCCCAGGGACACTACGAGCAGTACTTC.

V and J are TRBV14 and TRBJ1-1; 8 nucleotides match TRBD1. The CDR3 spans 12 residues. Per the germline V gene, CDR1 is SGHDN and CDR2 is FVKESK. The V gene end was trimmed by 1 base and the J gene end by 9 bases; junction bases not matched to a gene: 1. CDR3 coding DNA: TGTGCCAGCAGCCAAGGGGACAGGAAAGCTTTCTTT. Translation gives CASSQGDRKAFF.

V usage is TRBV7-2 and J usage is TRBJ1-1, with D possibly being TRBD1 (6 bases). The CDR3 runs to 14 residues. The ends were cut back, 5 bases at V and 6 bases at J, with 16 bases in the middle. Germline V gene data show CDR1 as SGHTA and CDR2 as FQGNSA. The CDR3 DNA sequence: TGTGCCAGCAGCCTAAACAGGGCCTCGGCTGAAGCTTTCTTT. It translates to CASSLNRASAEAFF.

The chain carries TRBV7-8 and TRBJ1-2; D call uncertain. Trimming took off 2 bases at V and 6 bases at J, with 16 bases between the two ends. Germline CDR1 and CDR2: SGHVS and FQNEAQ. The CDR3 has 15 residues. The CDR3 sequence is CASSLSISVSDGYTF. CDR3 sequence (DNA): TGTGCCAGCAGCTTAAGTATTTCGGTGTCGGATGGCTACACCTTC.

The V and J genes are TRBV28 and TRBJ1-2, with D possibly matching TRBD1 (5 bases). CDR3 size: 14 residues. Germline V gene data show CDR1 as MDHEN and CDR2 as SYDVKM. V dropped 3 bases and J dropped 3 bases, with 11 bases sitting between them. As DNA, the CDR3 is TGTGCCAGCAGTTTGGGGCCGCCCGACTATGGCTACACCTTC. The encoded protein is CASSLGPPDYGYTF.

The chain couples TRBV6-5 to TRBJ2-1, with 7 bases aligning to TRBD1. V shed 7 bases and J 5 bases; nucleotides not matched to a gene: 8. Per the germline V gene, CDR1 is MNHEY and CDR2 is SVGAGI. The CDR3 sequence is 14 residues long. CDR3 in DNA: TGTGCCAGCACAGTGGGGACAGCAAACAATGAGCAGTTCTTC. It specifies CASTVGTANNEQFF.

The chain is built from TRBV18 and TRBJ2-7, with D unclear. The CDR3 runs to 11 residues. Trimming took off 4 bases at V and 5 bases at J, with 6 bases between the two ends. CDR1 is KGHSH and CDR2 is LQKENI in the germline V gene. The CDR3: CASSQLDEQYF. DNA for the CDR3: TGTGCCAGCTCACAGCTCGACGAGCAGTACTTC.

The chain is built from TRBV10-3 and TRBJ1-2; maybe TRBD1 (6 bases). The CDR3 consists of 16 residues. The germline gives CDR1 ENHRY, CDR2 SYGVKD. With 4 bases removed from V and 4 bases from J, the gap between germline ends came to 19 bases. The CDR3 bases are TGTGCCATCAGTGCCCTCGGGACAACCTCTGGCTATGGCTACACCTTC. Translation: CAISALGTTSGYGYTF.

The V gene is TRBV9, the J gene TRBJ1-3, with D possibly being TRBD1 (6 bases). V lost 0 bases and J 2 bases, leaving 12 bases between the germline ends. There are 16 residues in the CDR3. The germline CDR1 and CDR2 sequences are SGDLS and YYNGEE. DNA for the CDR3: TGTGCCAGCAGCGTAGCCCCGGACAGTCCTGGAAACACCATATATTTT. It specifies CASSVAPDSPGNTIYF. Full variable domain (remainder filled in from reference TRBV9 and TRBJ1-3): DSGVTQTPKHLITATGQRVTLRCSPRSGDLSVYWYQQSLDQGLQFLIQYYNGEERAKGNILERFSAQQFPDLHSELNLSSLELGDSALYFCASSVAPDSPGNTIYFGEGSWLTVV.

The genes are TRBV7-9 and TRBJ2-1, with 12 nucleotides matching TRBD2. V gave up 5 bases and J gave up 0 bases; unmatched junction bases: 5. This CDR3 region has 17 residues. Germline V gives CDR1 SEHNR, CDR2 FQNEAQ (reference sequence). CDR3 nucleotide sequence: TGTGCCAGCAGCACGACTAGCGGGAGACTCTCCTACAATGAGCAGTTCTTC. It is translated as CASSTTSGRLSYNEQFF.

The chain combines TRBV13 with TRBJ1-2, with D perhaps TRBD1 (5 bases). V was clipped by 5 bases and J by 4 bases, with 11 bases between them. The CDR3 consists of 13 residues. The V gene's germline CDR1 is PRHDT and CDR2 FYEKMQ (reference sequence). The CDR3 here is CASSPGGSYGYTF. CDR3 bases: TGTGCCAGCAGCCCCGGGGGGTCCTATGGCTACACCTTC.